This record covers a single T cell receptor beta chain. Its specificity is unknown. Investigators sorted each CD8+ T cell subset in triplicate, taking under 350,000 cells each time. By phenotype, naive CD8+ T cells were CD45RO-CCR7+CD27+CD95-. Each TRB cDNA library was prepared by 5' RACE (with UMI labels). No DNA is given; TCRdb re-called the 5' RACE reads and lists each CDR3 protein once. This repertoire includes tens of thousands of distinct CDR3 sequences. Germline lookup yields CDR1 SGHTA and CDR2 FQGNSA. CDR3 length equals 12 residues. The data stem from a study of CXCR3-negative and CXCR3-positive naive CD8 T cells. The study, taken as a whole, reports: Diversity ran similarly high across both naive subsets but far lower in memory CD8+ cells. Unlike memory cells, which differed, naive CXCR3-negative and CXCR3-positive cells had similar TRBV-TRBJ usage. A higher hydrophobicity marked the TRB CDR3s of CXCR3-positive naive cells versus CXCR3-negative naive cells.

Sequenced input: naive CXCR3+ CD8+ T cells from blood. Subset reported: CD45RO-CCR7+CD27+CD95- naive CD8+ T cells expressing CXCR3 (TNR3+). The sequence was collected from a human donor in good health. Some clones in this sample may be carry-over from other donors' samples. The V call is TRBV7-2, the J call TRBJ1-1; the TRBD1 assignment by TCRdb is unverifiable without DNA. The CDR3 protein is CASSPAGTEAFF.